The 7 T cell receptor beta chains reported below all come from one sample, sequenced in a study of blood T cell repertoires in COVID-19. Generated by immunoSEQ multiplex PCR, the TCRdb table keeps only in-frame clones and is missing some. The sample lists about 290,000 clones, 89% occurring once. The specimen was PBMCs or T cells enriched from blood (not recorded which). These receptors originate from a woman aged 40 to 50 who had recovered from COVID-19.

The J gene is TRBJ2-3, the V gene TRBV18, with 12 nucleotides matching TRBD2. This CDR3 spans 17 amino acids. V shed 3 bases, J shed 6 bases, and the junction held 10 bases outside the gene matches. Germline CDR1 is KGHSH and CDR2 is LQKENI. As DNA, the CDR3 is TGTGCCAGCTCACCCGCTGGACTAGCGGGGTCTATGGATACGCAGTATTTT. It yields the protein CASSPAGLAGSMDTQYF. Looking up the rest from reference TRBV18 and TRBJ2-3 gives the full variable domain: NAGVMQNPRHLVRRRGQEARLRCSPMKGHSHVYWYRQLPEEGLKFMVYLQKENIIDESGMPKERFSAEFPKEGPSILRIQQVVRGDSAAYFCASSPAGLAGSMDTQYFGPGTRLTVL.

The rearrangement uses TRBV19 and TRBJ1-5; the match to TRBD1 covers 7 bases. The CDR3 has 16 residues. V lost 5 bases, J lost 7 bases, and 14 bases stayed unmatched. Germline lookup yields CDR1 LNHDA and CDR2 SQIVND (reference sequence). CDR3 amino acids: CASSPLREGAVQPQHF. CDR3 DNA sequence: TGTGCCAGTAGTCCCCTTCGGGAGGGGGCTGTCCAGCCCCAGCATTTT.

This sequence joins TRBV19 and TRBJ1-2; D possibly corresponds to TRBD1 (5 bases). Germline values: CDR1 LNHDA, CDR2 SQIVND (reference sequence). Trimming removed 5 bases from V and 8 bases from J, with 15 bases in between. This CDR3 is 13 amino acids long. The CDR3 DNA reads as TGTGCCAGTAGTTCCAACCCCAGGGTCGGCTACACCTTC. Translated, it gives CASSSNPRVGYTF. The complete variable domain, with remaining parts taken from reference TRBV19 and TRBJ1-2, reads DGGITQSPKYLFRKEGQNVTLSCEQNLNHDAMYWYRQDPGQGLRLIYYSQIVNDFQKGDIAEGYSVSREKKESFPLTVTSAQKNPTAFYLCASSSNPRVGYTFGSGTRLTVV.

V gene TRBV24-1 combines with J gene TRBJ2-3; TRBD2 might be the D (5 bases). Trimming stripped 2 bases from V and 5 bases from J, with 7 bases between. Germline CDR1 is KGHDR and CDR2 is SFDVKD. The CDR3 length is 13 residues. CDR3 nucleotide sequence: TGTGCCACCAGTGATTCAGGAGGAGATACGCAGTATTTT. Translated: CATSDSGGDTQYF.

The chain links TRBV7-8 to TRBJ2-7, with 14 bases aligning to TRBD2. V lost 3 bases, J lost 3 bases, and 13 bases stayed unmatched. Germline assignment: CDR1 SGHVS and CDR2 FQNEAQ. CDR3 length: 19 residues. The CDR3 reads CASSFKGGTSGSYGYEQYF. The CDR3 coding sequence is TGTGCCAGCAGCTTCAAGGGCGGGACTAGCGGGAGTTACGGCTACGAGCAGTACTTC.

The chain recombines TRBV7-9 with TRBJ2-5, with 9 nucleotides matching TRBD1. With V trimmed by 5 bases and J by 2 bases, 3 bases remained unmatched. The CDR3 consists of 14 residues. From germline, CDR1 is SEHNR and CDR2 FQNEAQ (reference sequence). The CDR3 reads CASSIGQGQETQYF. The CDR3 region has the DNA TGTGCCAGCAGCATAGGACAGGGGCAAGAGACCCAGTACTTC. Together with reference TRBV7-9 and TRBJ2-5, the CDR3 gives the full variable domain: DTGVSQNPRHKITKRGQNVTFRCDPISEHNRLYWYRQTLGQGPEFLTYFQNEAQLEKSRLLSDRFSAERPKGSFSTLEIQRTEQGDSAMYLCASSIGQGQETQYFGPGTRLLVL.

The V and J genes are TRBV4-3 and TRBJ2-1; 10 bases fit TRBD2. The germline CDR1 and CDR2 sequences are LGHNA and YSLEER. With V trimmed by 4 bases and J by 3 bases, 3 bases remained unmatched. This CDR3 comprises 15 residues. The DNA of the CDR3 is TGCGCCAGCAGCCGGACTAGCGGTTACTACAATGAGCAGTTCTTC. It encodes CASSRTSGYYNEQFF.